The TCR beta chain described here comes from a study of cytomegalovirus exposure and HLA in healthy donors listed by TCRdb under 2017. In terms of the full investigation: An earlier analysis of some 620 of the donors reported 250 to 350 Gb of sequence data and about 120 million unique TCR beta sequences obtained from about 179 million T cells. A later genetic analysis used genome-wide SNP genotypes for about three fifths of the 666 donors, treating that subset as a discovery cohort. Rather than using new phenotypic data, the later analysis identified candidate immune exposures from TCR beta sequences and from how often those sequences occurred across donors. Among roughly 400 genotyped donors of the cohort, an average of around 220,000 unique TCR beta nucleotide sequences was sequenced per donor, of which about 18% were non-productive. About 300 gigabases of sequencing data and 78 million or so unique TCR sequences were included in an early release covering about 600 HLA-typed donors. The aim of the study was to test whether cataloging public T cell receptors could identify signatures of past pathogen exposure. Using immunosequencing, the study profiled T cell repertoires from approximately 700 subjects and related those repertoires to cytomegalovirus serostatus. Donor age, sex, ethnicity and CMV serostatus were collected together with the repertoire data. All discovery cohort repertoires had been generated on a single sequencing platform. A later analysis re-examined previously published TCR beta repertoires from more than 600 donors and added high-resolution HLA genotyping to investigate patterns of TCR occurrence. In addition to the first cohort of around 670 subjects, a separate validation cohort of about 120 different subjects was used. To predict cytomegalovirus infection status, the study brought together high-throughput TCR immunosequencing, statistical association of individual TCRs with disease status, and machine learning. Of the approximately 400 genotyped donors, 65% to 90% fell in the genetic ancestry cluster associated with self-reported Caucasian donors. Typing coverage differed by locus: A, B, C, DRB1 and DQB1 were typed in roughly 620-630 donors, DQA1 in 522, DPA1 in nearly 610, and DPB1 in 472. About five DR-DQ haplotypes were treated as single units for association and clustering because of strong linkage in the cohort. Both class I and class II loci were covered by HLA typing, at four-digit resolution. An earlier analysis of 587 of the donors applied high-throughput TCR beta sequencing to assess whether each TCR beta V gene segment acted as functional or pseudogenic.

The library was prepared using the immunoSEQ multiplex PCR assay. For the multiplex PCR, a mixture combining 60 forward primers for TCR Vbeta segments and 13 reverse primers for TCR Jbeta segments was used. The CDR3 region of rearranged TCR beta genes was amplified from genomic DNA by a multiplex PCR assay. The Illumina HiSeq System was used to sequence the amplified TCR beta libraries as 87-base-pair reads. The study's processing was this. In a later analysis, some 80 million unique TCR beta chains were counted across the 500 to 850 repertoires, and roughly 11 million of these chains were shared by at least two donors. Raw reads were error-corrected and collapsed into unique sequences with a nearest-neighbor algorithm that merged closely related sequences to remove PCR and sequencing errors. To assign V, D and J gene segments, CDR3 sequences were aligned to IMGT reference sequences. For a sequence to be retained, a match of at least six nucleotides was required to both a V gene segment and a J gene segment. Rearrangements were called productive when the CDR3 lacked stop codons and stayed in frame with V and J; all others were non-productive. Following IMGT convention, CDR3 was defined as the stretch from the second conserved V-encoded cysteine to the conserved J-encoded phenylalanine. Sequences without an unambiguous match to a single V gene segment were excluded from the earlier analysis of 450 to 650 of the donors. An earlier analysis of 550 to 650 of the donors classified V segments as functional when productive rearrangements were above 56.7% and as segregating when the standard deviation between donors was above 5%. A statistical classification framework was developed to diagnose cytomegalovirus status using the catalog of TCR beta chain sequences. V and J gene assignment, in a later analysis, came from comparing TCR nucleotide sequences with IMGT/GENE-DB human TR gene sequences. A later analysis assigned CDR3 sequences and most-parsimonious VDJ recombination scenarios with the TCRdist pipeline. In a later analysis, every TCR beta chain was defined by the combination of its CDR3 amino acid sequence and its V-gene family, and reads without a unique V-gene family were dropped. To address suspected cross-contamination and a sequencing artifact, a later analysis removed 592 highly shared, low-generation-probability nucleotide sequences. In a later analysis, a clonal expansion index was calculated for each public chain from normalized within-repertoire ranks of inferred template counts. In a later analysis, generation probabilities were computed with a VDJ recombination model fitted to out-of-frame rearrangements, and the resulting probabilities were checked against IGoR. In a later analysis, TCR-TCR, TCR-HLA and TCR-CMV co-occurrence was scored with hypergeometric tests, and a repertoire-size bias correction was applied to TCR pairs. False discovery rates were estimated in a later analysis by permuting HLA or CMV assignments 20 times. In a later analysis, co-occurring TCRs were grouped with DBSCAN, and TCRdist sequence similarity was added when clustering was performed within HLA-allele-positive subsets. Repertoires with fewer than 30,000 or more than 120,000 public chains, plus five repertoires with anomalous nucleotide sharing, were excluded from co-occurrence clustering. This immuneACCESS table, as held by TCRdb, lists in-frame sequences with V and J called but not all clones. Of the missing ones, under half trace to an unresolved V gene in checked studies; the others have no known cause. For V, J and clone size, that table is used; D and trimming come from the DNA. The sample records some 200,000 clones, about 80% of which are singletons. Jointly, the top ten make up about 0.58% of the sample.

The CDR3 measures 14 amino acids from cysteine to phenylalanine. Here the CDR3 DNA is all that survives: 42 bases in frame from base 1. Trimming costs V 0 bases and J 5 bases, and their ends lie 12 bases apart. CDR1 and CDR2 (SGHDT, YYEEEE) derive from the germline V gene. Study-level results and caveats: According to a later analysis, most CMV-associated TCR beta chains appeared to be HLA-restricted, and the HLA associations seemed to be driven largely by CMV exposure. In a later analysis, HLA-associated TCR beta chains showed more clonal expansion and lower generation probabilities than non-associated chains that were equally common. Linkage disequilibrium might explain the correlated functional status among segregating V segments, but an unknown experimental factor could not be ruled out. In the study, some 180 TCR beta chains were listed as associated with cytomegalovirus. In a later genetic analysis, fewer N-insertions in productive TCRs were reported among donors in an Asian-associated ancestry cluster than the roughly 700-donor mean. The classifier was reported to diagnose cytomegalovirus status with high specificity and sensitivity in both the original and validation cohorts. In this cohort, only TCR beta chains were sequenced, and detectable features were limited by the absence of alpha or paired-chain data. A few of the identified cytomegalovirus-associated TCR beta chains were confirmed in vitro to be specific for cytomegalovirus antigens. A group of highly shared sequence variants was considered likely to be a technical artifact of the sequencing pipeline. In a later genetic analysis, a missense DCLRE1C variant was associated with V-gene and J-gene trimming of TCR beta chains, and the association was replicated in an independent cohort. Presence/absence analyses assumed roughly uniform sequencing depth across donors, an assumption that may not hold. The earlier analysis of a few hundred of the donors excluded roughly 17 rarely observed V segments, including chromosome 9 orphons, because counts were too low. An earlier analysis of approximately 500 of the donors showed that most TCR beta V segments appeared in productive rearrangements either about 87% or about 30% of the time, which broadly matched IMGT annotations. Specific HLA alleles were associated with 15,000 to 20,000 TCR beta sequences at a false discovery rate of 0.05 in a later analysis. Immune exposure information for the cohort was limited to CMV serostatus. While some public TCRs were present in many individuals, most TCR sequences turned up only very rarely across donors. Because HLA typing was unavailable for some donors at each locus, only the typed subset was used in association tests. Assigning TCR associations to individual alleles was difficult when HLA alleles, especially DR and DQ, strongly co-occurred. The authors suggested that the approach could potentially be extended to other disease states and immunological phenotypes. A further reported finding was that TCR beta sequences accurately predicted the HLA-A and HLA-B alleles for most subjects in the first cohort. The 87-base-pair reads could not distinguish some IMGT-functional V segments, including TRBV6-2 and TRBV6-3, so those segments were excluded. In a later analysis, several top co-occurrence clusters were reported to appear linked to parvovirus B19, influenza, CMV and Epstein-Barr virus. According to a later analysis, TCR association rates differed among HLA loci, with DRB1 alleles showing the most associated TCRs and HLA-C alleles showing the fewest.

The cohort was made up of 500 to 850 healthy bone marrow donors. Cohort members were all nominally healthy when sampled, although unrecorded immune exposures were likely present. The donor tested CMV seronegative and was one of the 352 seronegative cohort members. Every donor gave a peripheral blood sample, and the peripheral blood mononuclear cells from that sample were used for TCR beta sequencing. The Qiagen DNeasy Blood Extraction Kit was used to extract genomic DNA from the blood cell samples. On this clone itself: Its antigen is currently not known. Nothing much larger sits one base from this clone, and base qualities are not available.

Material: PBMCs. This receptor was obtained from a woman between 40 and 55 years old in good health and CMV-seronegative. The chain couples TRBV5-6 to TRBJ2-7, with TRBD2 as a weak D call on 6 bases. The CDR3 reads CASSLVWGGDEQYF. The DNA reads as follows: TGTGCCAGCAGCTTGGTGTGGGGAGGTGACGAGCAGTACTTC.